Listed below are T cell receptor beta chains from one sample, sequenced in a study of blood T cell repertoires in COVID-19. The data were produced by immunoSEQ multiplex PCR, yet TCRdb's version contains in-frame clones alone and is incomplete. Here the sample spans 45,000 to 65,000 clones, around nine tenths being singletons. Sequencing input: peripheral blood. Every receptor here comes from a man in his fifties with active COVID-19. Both conserved end residues are part of each CDR3. A D gene is named only where the DNA matches it firmly. Size values are once, few and many counts, or a class for expanded clones, and some rows have none.

j_call,v_call,clone_size,cdr3_length,d_call,cdr3_nt,cdr3_aa
TRBJ2-5,TRBV3-1/TRBV3-2,NA,16,NA,TGTGCCAGCAGCCAAGCCCTCCAGGGGTCCGGGGAGACCCAGTACTTC,CASSQALQGSGETQYF
TRBJ1-2,TRBV4-3,NA,15,TRBD1,TGCGCCAGCAGCCAATCAGAGGGGGCATACTATGGCTACACCTTC,CASSQSEGAYYGYTF
TRBJ1-2,TRBV6-5,once,13,NA,TGTGCCAGCAGTTTCAGGGTGTACGATGGCTACACCTTC,CASSFRVYDGYTF
TRBJ2-7,TRBV7-2,NA,15,TRBD1,TGTGCCAGCAGAAGGGGGCCGGGCTTGACCTACGAGCAGTACTTC,CASRRGPGLTYEQYF
TRBJ1-5,TRBV5-5,NA,15,NA,TGTGCCAGCAGCCCTCAGGCAGGGAACAATCAGCCCCAGCATTTT,CASSPQAGNNQPQHF
TRBJ1-2,TRBV28,NA,14,TRBD1,TGTGCCAGCGGGACCGGGGGACAGGGGAGATCCTACACCTTC,CASGTGGQGRSYTF
TRBJ2-7,TRBV25-1,NA,14,NA,TGTGCCAGCATGACGGGACTGCCGCCCTACGAGCAGTACTTC,CASMTGLPPYEQYF
TRBJ1-5,TRBV30,NA,16,TRBD1,TGTGCCTGGAGTGTACGAGGGGGCCCGAGCAATCAGCCCCAGCATTTT,CAWSVRGGPSNQPQHF
TRBJ2-7,TRBV18,NA,14,NA,TGTGCCAGCTCACCCACAGGGATCTCCTACGAGCAGTACTTC,CASSPTGISYEQYF
TRBJ2-7,TRBV28,once,14,TRBD2,TGTGCCAGCAGTCCCGGGGGGTCGGACTACGAGCAGTACTTC,CASSPGGSDYEQYF
TRBJ2-5,TRBV7-2,NA,14,TRBD2,TGTGCCAGCACCTCTAGCGGGGCGAAGGAGACCCAGTACTTC,CASTSSGAKETQYF
TRBJ2-7,TRBV6-5,NA,16,NA,TGTGCCAGCAGTTACGGGCCGCCGACGACGTCCTACGAGCAGTACTTC,CASSYGPPTTSYEQYF
TRBJ1-2,TRBV28,NA,13,TRBD1,TGTGCCAGCAGTGAGGACAGGGCCCATGGCTACACCTTC,CASSEDRAHGYTF
TRBJ1-1,TRBV5-4,few,17,TRBD1,TGTGCCAGCAGCAATTACAGGGGGCAATTCTTAAACACTGAAGCTTTCTTT,CASSNYRGQFLNTEAFF
TRBJ1-2,TRBV7-9,NA,15,NA,TGTGCCAGCAGCTTAGGCGGAGGGGCTGGGTATGGCTACACCTTC,CASSLGGGAGYGYTF
TRBJ2-2,TRBV5-6,NA,15,NA,TGTGCCAGCCGTTTGTGGGGGCGGGCGTCGATTACGCTGTTTTTT,CASRLWGRASITLFF
TRBJ2-5,TRBV5-6,NA,17,TRBD2,TGTGCCAGCAGCTTGGGTGGTTTAGCGGGTTTCCAAGAGACCCAGTACTTC,CASSLGGLAGFQETQYF